A selection of T cell receptor beta chains follows, all from one sample in a study of beta chain features in type 1 diabetes. Sequenced by immunoSEQ multiplex PCR; TCRdb stores in-frame clones only, minus some. The sample gives around 99,000 clones, approximately 39% of which show up once; roughly 0.059% is in the top ten. Sequenced material: stem cell memory CD4+ T cells from blood. The receptors come from a woman between 18 and 29 years old in good health. The CDR3 runs from the conserved cysteine through the conserved F or W. D genes are given only for firm matches. For some rows the clone size is stated as once, few or many, or as a class when expanded; others skip it.

D gene,clone size,V gene,J gene,CDR3 DNA,CDR3 protein
TRBD1,once,TRBV10-3,TRBJ1-1,TGTGCCATCAGTGATAGGGGGCATATCACTGAAGCTTTCTTT,CAISDRGHITEAFF
TRBD2,NA,TRBV7-9,TRBJ2-7,TGTGCCAGCAGCTCCTCTCGACTAGCGGGTGCGGGGGAGCAGTACTTC,CASSSSRLAGAGEQYF
TRBD1,NA,TRBV6-5,TRBJ2-4,TGTGCCAGCAGTTACACGGGACAGGGGGCTTTCATTCAGTACTTC,CASSYTGQGAFIQYF
TRBD1,few,TRBV7-3,TRBJ2-1,TGTGCCAGCAGCTCAGGGGGCGGCCCCTACAATGAGCAGTTCTTC,CASSSGGGPYNEQFF
TRBD2,few,TRBV15,TRBJ2-1,TGTGCCACCAGCACCTTAGCGGGAGGGCTGGAGGCCAATGAGCAGTTCTTC,CATSTLAGGLEANEQFF
NA,once,TRBV5-6,TRBJ1-4,TGTGCCAGCAGCCGAGGCGCGAATTACGATGAAAAACTGTTTTTT,CASSRGANYDEKLFF
NA,NA,TRBV30,TRBJ1-4,TGTGCCTGGAGCGGTCTTTATGAAAAACTGTTTTTT,CAWSGLYEKLFF
NA,NA,TRBV4-2,TRBJ2-3,TGTGCCAGCAGCCAAGACGCCGGGACTCGCCTCACAGATACGCAGTATTTT,CASSQDAGTRLTDTQYF
TRBD1,NA,TRBV14,TRBJ1-1,TGTGCCAGCAGCTCCGGACAGGGGGGATCCACTGAAGCTTTCTTT,CASSSGQGGSTEAFF
TRBD1,NA,TRBV11-2,TRBJ2-5,TGTGCCAGCAGCTTAGAGACAGGGGGCGTGTCAGGGGAGACCCAGTACTTC,CASSLETGGVSGETQYF
TRBD2,once,TRBV18,TRBJ2-1,TGTGCCAGCTCCTCAACAACCGGGACTAGCGGGAGAAAGTGGCAGTTCTTC,CASSSTTGTSGRKWQFF
NA,NA,TRBV10-2,TRBJ2-7,TGCGCCAGCAGTGAGTCCCCTTTTTACGAGCAGTACTTC,CASSESPFYEQYF
NA,NA,TRBV5-4,TRBJ1-3,TGTGCCAGCAGCTTGGAGCGGAACTCTGGAAACACCATATATTTT,CASSLERNSGNTIYF
TRBD2,NA,TRBV6-6,TRBJ2-3,TGTGCCAGCAGTTACGCGCTAGCGGGATCAGATACGCAGTATTTT,CASSYALAGSDTQYF
TRBD2,NA,TRBV9,TRBJ2-1,TGTGCCAGCAGCCCCAGCGGGAGAATCGGCAATGAGCAGTTCTTC,CASSPSGRIGNEQFF
NA,NA,TRBV30,TRBJ2-1,TGTGCCTGGAGCTGGGGGCCGAACAATGAGCAGTTCTTC,CAWSWGPNNEQFF
TRBD1,NA,TRBV4-1,TRBJ2-2,TGCGCCAGCAGCATACGACAGGGGTTTGCCGGGGAGCTGTTTTTT,CASSIRQGFAGELFF
NA,few,TRBV5-1,TRBJ2-1,TGCGCCAGCAGCTTAGCACCGAGCTCCTACAATGAGCAGTTCTTC,CASSLAPSSYNEQFF
TRBD2,NA,TRBV4-2,TRBJ2-1,TGTGCCAGCAGCCACCTCTCTAGCGGGAGGGGCTACAATGAGCAGTTCTTC,CASSHLSSGRGYNEQFF
NA,NA,TRBV18,TRBJ2-6,TGTGCCAGCTCACCTCAGGGGACTGGGGCCAACGTCCTGACTTTC,CASSPQGTGANVLTF
NA,few,TRBV28,TRBJ1-5,TGTGCCAGCGATAAAGGGGGTTTCGGTCAGCCCCAGCATTTT,CASDKGGFGQPQHF
TRBD1,NA,TRBV5-6,TRBJ1-2,TGTGCCAGCAGCTCACCGGGACAGGGTTTTAACTATGGCTACACCTTC,CASSSPGQGFNYGYTF